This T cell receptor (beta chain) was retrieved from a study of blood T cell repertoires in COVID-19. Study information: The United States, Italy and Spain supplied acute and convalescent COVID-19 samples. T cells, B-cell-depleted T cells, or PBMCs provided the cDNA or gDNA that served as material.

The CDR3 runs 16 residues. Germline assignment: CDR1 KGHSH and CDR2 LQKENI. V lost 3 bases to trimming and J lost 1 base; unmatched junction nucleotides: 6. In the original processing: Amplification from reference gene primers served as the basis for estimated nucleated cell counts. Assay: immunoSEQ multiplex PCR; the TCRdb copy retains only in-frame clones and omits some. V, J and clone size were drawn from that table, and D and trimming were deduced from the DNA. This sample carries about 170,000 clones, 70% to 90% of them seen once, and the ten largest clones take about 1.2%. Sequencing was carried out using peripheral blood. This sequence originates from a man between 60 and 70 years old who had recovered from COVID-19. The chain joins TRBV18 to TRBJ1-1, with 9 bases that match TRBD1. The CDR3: CASSPILTGGNTEAFF. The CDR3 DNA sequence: TGTGCCAGCTCACCGATTTTGACAGGGGGGAACACTGAAGCTTTCTTT.